Below, 12 T cell receptor beta chains from the same sample are listed, as sequenced in a study of identical twins. In TCRdb, the 5' RACE reads were re-called with MiXCR into one record per CDR3 protein. Of approximately 700,000 distinct CDR3 sequences detected, roughly 20% appear once; the ten largest clones hold roughly 14%. The same sample was also used in a study of T cells expressing NK-cell markers.

Sample: PBMCs. The receptor set was obtained from a woman between 18 and 30 years old in good health.

Here the CDR3 DNA reads TGCGCCAGCAGCTTGAACGGGGGGTTGGATGAGCAGTTCTTC. It specifies CASSLNGGLDEQFF. The chain uses TRBV5-1 and TRBJ2-1, with 7 bases identical to TRBD2. The CDR3 is 14 amino acids. Germline V CDR1 and CDR2: SGHRS, YFSETQ. Trimming at V came to 1 base and at J to 8 bases, leaving 6 bases not matched to a gene.

This clonotype appeared once. The chain uses TRBV19 and TRBJ2-6; D unresolved. CDR1 and CDR2 (germline): LNHDA, SQIVND (reference sequence). CDR3 length: 15 residues. Trimming cost V 7 bases and J 0 bases, with 10 bases left between them. CDR3 residues: CASTDRSSGANVLTF. CDR3 bases: TGTGCCAGTACCGACCGCAGCTCTGGGGCCAACGTCCTGACTTTC.

The chain combines TRBV4-3 with TRBJ2-2, with D possibly matching TRBD2 (5 bases). Trimming cost V 7 bases and J 1 base, with 7 bases left between them. From germline, CDR1 is LGHNA and CDR2 YSLEER. This CDR3 region has 13 residues. The CDR3 sequence: CASTGLNTGELFF. The CDR3 DNA reads TGCGCCAGCACTGGACTGAACACCGGGGAGCTGTTTTTT.

This clonotype showed up just a few times. The chain joins TRBV5-1 to TRBJ2-1; D not resolved. Trimming took 5 bases from V and 5 from J, leaving 14 bases between them. CDR3 length equals 14 residues. CDR1 is SGHRS, CDR2 YFSETQ, per germline. This CDR3 reads CASRSASPDNEQFF. The CDR3 DNA reads TGCGCCAGCAGATCCGCTAGTCCGGACAATGAGCAGTTCTTC. Based on the CDR3 plus reference TRBV5-1 and TRBJ2-1, the full variable domain is KAGVTQTPRYLIKTRGQQVTLSCSPISGHRSVSWYQQTPGQGLQFLFEYFSETQRNKGNFPGRFSGRQFSNSRSEMNVSTLELGDSALYLCASRSASPDNEQFFGPGTRLTVL.

This chain links TRBV6-2 or TRBV6-3 with TRBJ2-5; TRBD2 is a possible D gene (6 bases). In germline, CDR1 is MNHEY, CDR2 SVGEGT. V was pared by 4 bases and J by 1 base, with 7 bases between. The CDR3 loop spans 13 amino acids. This chain's CDR3 is CASSWRGQETQYF. Written as DNA, the CDR3 is TGTGCCAGCAGTTGGAGGGGCCAAGAGACCCAGTACTTC.

V gene TRBV29-1 combines with J gene TRBJ2-1; 7 nucleotides align to TRBD2. Germline CDR1 is SQVTM and CDR2 is ANQGSEA. The length of the CDR3 is 15 residues. Trimming removed 2 bases from V and 3 bases from J; junction bases left unmatched: 7. The CDR3 is CSVETRGSRYNEQFF. In DNA form, the CDR3 reads TGCAGCGTTGAAACTCGCGGGAGTCGCTACAATGAGCAGTTCTTC.

This chain links TRBV3-1 with TRBJ2-4; 9 bases match TRBD2. This CDR3 region has 17 residues. Trimming took 4 bases from V and 0 from J; bases not matched to a gene: 7. Germline values: CDR1 LGHDT, CDR2 YNNKEL (reference sequence). The CDR3 region is CASSPLAGLLAKNIQYF. CDR3 in DNA: TGTGCCAGCAGCCCTCTAGCGGGGTTACTAGCCAAAAACATTCAGTACTTC.

The rearrangement joins TRBV12-3 or TRBV12-4 to TRBJ1-2; the D is unclear. Deletions cut 1 base from V and 8 bases from J, with 14 bases between. CDR3 length equals 14 residues. The CDR3 sequence: CASSLESGSGGYTF. The CDR3 nucleotides are TGTGCCAGCAGTTTAGAATCAGGCAGTGGCGGCTACACCTTC.

This clonotype was recorded a few times. The V call is TRBV7-2, the J call TRBJ2-1; D may be TRBD2 (5 bases). The V gene lost 5 bases and the J gene lost 6 bases, with 14 bases spanning the gap. The CDR3 totals 14 residues. Germline-derived CDR1 and CDR2 are SGHTA and FQGNSA. The CDR3 region is CASSPRGLSNEQFF. As DNA, the CDR3 is TGTGCCAGCAGCCCGAGAGGGTTATCCAATGAGCAGTTCTTC.

This clonotype was detected only a few times. The chain combines TRBV11-3 with TRBJ2-6; D call uncertain. Trimming cost V 8 bases and J 2 bases, with 7 bases left between them. Germline V gene lookup returns CDR1 SGHNT and CDR2 YENEEA. This CDR3 is built from 13 residues. CDR3 sequence: CASRPAGANVLTF. As DNA, the CDR3 is TGTGCCAGCCGCCCCGCTGGGGCCAACGTCCTGACTTTC. The complete variable domain, with remaining parts taken from reference TRBV11-3 and TRBJ2-6, reads EAGVVQSPRYKIIEKKQPVAFWCNPISGHNTLYWYLQNLGQGPELLIRYENEEAVDDSQLPKDRFSAERLKGVDSTLKIQPAELGDSAVYLCASRPAGANVLTFGAGSRLTVL.

This rearrangement joins TRBV10-3 to TRBJ2-5; 12 nucleotides agree with TRBD2. Trimming took 11 bases from V and 3 from J; bases not matched to a gene: 7. CDR3 length: 14 residues. Germline CDR1 is ENHRY and CDR2 is SYGVKD. The CDR3 DNA reads as TGTGCCTCGCAGACTAGCGGGGGTAAAGAGACCCAGTACTTC. As protein: CASQTSGGKETQYF.

The chain couples TRBV12-3 or TRBV12-4 to TRBJ1-1; possible D gene TRBD1, 5 bases. The CDR3 contains 15 residues. The V and J ends lost 5 bases and 2 bases respectively, with 15 bases between them. The CDR3 region is CASSLEGPFNTEAFF. The CDR3 DNA follows: TGTGCCAGCAGTCTGGAGGGACCCTTCAACACTGAAGCTTTCTTT.